These 6 T cell receptor beta chains were sequenced from one sample in a study of T cell responses to AZD1222 COVID-19 vaccine (dated by TCRdb to 2020 to 2022). Sample time point, as interpreted from the label and publication: baseline before first vaccination. The meaning of the sample's treatment or condition label: meningococcal conjugate vaccine given as trial control. Receptor libraries were prepared by the immunoSEQ multiplex PCR assay. Entries here come from immuneACCESS through TCRdb and include only in-frame sequences with V and J called. Some clones fail to appear in such tables; in the studies checked, an unresolved V gene covers under half of the shortfall, and the cause of the remainder is unknown. The sample table shows about 89,000 clones, and about 90% are seen once. Less than 5.5% of the sample goes to the ten largest clones. Specimen: peripheral blood, collected on day 0 of MenACWY control vaccination. Receptors were obtained from an adult in good health.

This chain links TRBV6-5 with TRBJ1-3; no firm D call. V was clipped by 4 bases and J by 2 bases, with 6 bases between them. The CDR3 runs to 13 residues. CDR1 MNHEY and CDR2 SVGAGI come from the germline V gene. The CDR3 sequence is CASSSNPGNTIYF. DNA for the CDR3: TGTGCCAGCAGTTCCAACCCTGGAAACACCATATATTTT.

The rearrangement links TRBV28 to TRBJ2-7; 7 bases map to TRBD1. This CDR3 spans 15 amino acids. V shed 6 bases and J 1 base; nucleotides not matched to a gene: 9. Germline values: CDR1 MDHEN, CDR2 SYDVKM. CDR3 residues: CASSSTGLQSYEQYF. The CDR3 region has the DNA TGTGCCAGCAGCTCGACAGGGCTTCAATCCTACGAGCAGTACTTC. Combining the CDR3 with reference TRBV28 and TRBJ2-7 gives the whole variable domain DVKVTQSSRYLVKRTGEKVFLECVQDMDHENMFWYRQDPGLGLRLIYFSYDVKMKEKGDIPEGYSVSREKKERFSLILESASTNQTSMYLCASSSTGLQSYEQYFGPGTRLTVT.

This rearrangement joins TRBV24-1 to TRBJ1-1; TRBD1 agrees at 7 bases. Germline V lookup: CDR1 KGHDR, CDR2 SFDVKD. The CDR3 consists of 14 residues. V lost 2 bases to trimming and J lost 3 bases; unmatched junction nucleotides: 2. CDR3 loop: CATSDSTGDTEAFF. In nucleotides, the CDR3 is TGTGCCACCAGTGATTCCACAGGGGACACTGAAGCTTTCTTT.

V gene TRBV18 combines with J gene TRBJ1-1, with a weak D call TRBD1 (5 bases). This CDR3 region has 14 residues. Germline loops: CDR1 KGHSH, CDR2 LQKENI. The germline V and J ends were trimmed by 2 bases and 0 bases, with 7 bases remaining between them. The CDR3 sequence is CASSPSDMNTEAFF. The CDR3 DNA follows: TGTGCCAGCTCACCATCGGACATGAACACTGAAGCTTTCTTT.

This chain joins TRBV10-3 and TRBJ2-7; possibly TRBD2 for D (5 bases). CDR1 is ENHRY, CDR2 SYGVKD, per germline. The ends were cut back, 10 bases at V and 4 bases at J, with 11 bases in the middle. CDR3 size: 11 residues. CDR3 in amino acids: CATSTGYEQYF. The CDR3 DNA is TGTGCCACCTCGACGGGGTACGAGCAGTACTTC.

The V call is TRBV6-2 or TRBV6-3, the J call TRBJ2-5, with 7 bases matching TRBD2. The CDR3 is 16 residues long. The V gene end was trimmed by 0 bases and the J gene end by 3 bases; junction bases not matched to a gene: 7. CDR1 is MNHEY and CDR2 is SVGEGT in the germline V gene. The CDR3 sequence: CASSYSVAGVEETQYF. The CDR3 DNA is TGTGCCAGCAGTTACTCTGTAGCGGGCGTTGAAGAGACCCAGTACTTC.